What follows is one T cell receptor (beta chain) and its context. Its specific antigen is unknown. The input lacks base qualities; no much larger clone sits a single base away. Measured from the cysteine to the phenylalanine, the CDR3 is 14 residues long. The kept DNA is CDR3 alone, 42 bases in frame from the first base. According to the germline V gene (reference sequence), CDR1 reads SGHKS and CDR2 reads YYEKEE. Trimming costs V 4 bases and J 1 base, and their ends lie 11 bases apart. Taken with the paper, the label for time point translates to: week 11, during vaccination. A 20-mer mutant IDH1 peptide at 300 micrograms in Montanide made up each vaccine dose, which was injected subcutaneously together with topical imiquimod. Donors had newly diagnosed WHO grade 3 or 4 IDH1-mutant astrocytomas with loss of nuclear ATRX. The samples were drawn from NOA16, a multicentre, single-arm, open-label phase I trial in Germany that tested a mutant IDH1 peptide vaccine in humans for the first time. The DNeasy Blood and Tissue Kit was used to extract genomic DNA from EDTA blood for TCRB sequencing.

The data originate from a study of a mutant IDH1 vaccine in newly diagnosed glioma (dated by TCRdb to the early 2020s). For the study in its entirety: Patients were given eight vaccinations, in weeks 1, 3, 5, 7, 11, 15, 19 and 23, which matched visits V03 through V10. Vaccination was initiated 4-6 weeks after radiotherapy alone, or concurrently with temozolomide cycles in the chemotherapy-containing groups. Prior to enrollment, standard therapy consisting of radiotherapy alone, temozolomide alone, or radiochemotherapy with temozolomide had been administered to patients, with the combination being received by most patients. Peripheral blood samples were drawn at six visits, namely V03 (baseline), V05, V07, V10, V12 and V13. The approximately 30 treated patients were roughly 62% male and 37.5% female, with a mean age of approximately 40 years. For exploratory analyses, longitudinal TCRB deep sequencing was carried out in around 24 treated patients wherever samples were available. The investigation overall reported the following: It was noted by the authors that analyses of patient blood samples could not be reproduced owing to sample limitations. Availability determined which PBMC samples were chosen for TCRB deep sequencing. Vaccine-induced immune responses across multiple MHC alleles were detected in approximately 93% of patients. Changes in the top peripheral T cell clonotypes picked up by TCRB sequencing did not appear to be linked to pseudoprogression.

Preparation of the library involved the immunoSEQ multiplex PCR assay. Following the manufacturer's protocol, the hsTCRB Kit was used to amplify rearranged TCR beta chain sequences. An Illumina MiSeq was used to sequence the TCRB libraries. As for the original processing: The kit vendor's proprietary platform handled demultiplexing, trimming and gene mapping. In its TCRdb copy, this immuneACCESS table keeps in-frame sequences only and misses some clones. Where compared with another copy, unresolved V genes explain less than half of these, and the others have no known cause. V and J calls plus clone size are reproduced from that table; the DNA served to infer D and trimming. The sample data list 55,000 or so clones, and 90% to 95% of these were observed just once. Jointly, the top ten make up approximately 2.5% of the sample.

Recombination connected TRBV5-5 to TRBJ2-5; no D segment can be confidently identified. Sequencing used PBMCs, obtained from a glioma patient whose treatment included an IDH1 peptide vaccine. The source is a man aged 50 to 60 with glioma. The CDR3 region has the sequence CASSLGRIQETQYF. The DNA sequence reads TGTGCCAGCAGCCTTGGACGGATCCAAGAGACCCAGTACTTC. The full variable domain, completed from the reference TRBV5-5 and TRBJ2-5 proteins outside the CDR3, reads DAGVTQSPTHLIKTRGQQVTLRCSPISGHKSVSWYQQVLGQGPQFIFQYYEKEERGRGNFPDRFSARQFPNYSSELNVNALLLGDSALYLCASSLGRIQETQYFGPGTRLLVL.